Following are 7 T cell receptor beta chains from one sample sequenced in a study of T cells in Graves' hyperthyroidism and ophthalmopathy. RNA transcripts gave rise to amplified TCR beta CDR3 regions. HTBI primers were used for first-round RT-PCR of the TCR CDR3. MiXCR was run by TCRdb on the multiplex PCR reads, yielding one entry per CDR3 protein. Of fewer than 500,000 distinct CDR3 sequences in the sample, roughly 13% were seen once. Source material: blood. These receptors were collected from a man younger than 45 with Graves' hyperthyroidism that later progressed to Graves' ophthalmopathy.

The table lists this clonotype with many counts. The V gene is TRBV11-2, the J gene TRBJ2-2, with TRBD1 as a possible D gene (6 bases). The V and J ends lost 1 base and 5 bases respectively, with 17 bases between them. CDR3 length: 17 amino acids. Germline loops: CDR1 SGHAT, CDR2 FQNNGV. The CDR3 nucleotides read TGTGCCAGCAGCTTAGGCCCAGGGGTCCGCAGAACCGGGGAGCTGTTTTTT. This sequence encodes CASSLGPGVRRTGELFF.

Concerning this clonotype: This clone may be a read error of a much larger clone one base away. Here the CDR3 omits its conserved ending phenylalanine or tryptophan, so a read error is the likely source. The chain employs TRBV9 and TRBJ2-7; D is unresolved. V dropped 0 bases and J dropped 2 bases, with 12 bases sitting between them. This CDR3 comprises 15 residues. Germline V gives CDR1 SGDLS, CDR2 YYNGEE. The chain's CDR3 is CASSVGSGAAYEQYL. The CDR3 nucleotides read TGTGCCAGCAGCGTAGGGTCTGGCGCTGCCTACGAGCAGTACCTC.

To note about this clonotype: A much larger clone differs from this one at a single base, so this may be a read error. The V and J genes are TRBV11-1 and TRBJ2-3, with 8 bases matching TRBD2. There are 13 residues in the CDR3. The germline V gene has CDR1 SGHAT and CDR2 FQDESV (reference sequence). Losses at the gene ends were 11 bases for V and 6 bases for J; bases not matched to a gene: 10. The CDR3 reads CAGGAGVRDTQYF. The DNA for the CDR3 is TGTGCCGGCGGAGCGGGGGTAAGGGATACGCAGTATTTT.

This clonotype was picked up many times. J is TRBJ1-1 and V is TRBV2; D not resolved. The CDR3 has 14 amino acids. Germline loops: CDR1 SNHLY, CDR2 FYNNEI. V was shortened by 6 bases and J by 2 bases, with 13 bases between the two germline ends. The CDR3 coding sequence is TGTGCCAGCAGCTTACTTGGAGGAAACACTGAAGCTTTCTTT. Protein: CASSLLGGNTEAFF.

This clonotype occurred many times. This rearrangement joins TRBV7-9 to TRBJ1-2; 10 nucleotides agree with TRBD1. V trimming: 5 bases; J trimming: 6 bases; junction bases outside the gene matches: 6. CDR1 is SEHNR, CDR2 FQNEAQ, per germline (reference sequence). The CDR3 is 14 amino acids. CDR3: CASSITGTGDGYTF. CDR3 sequence (DNA): TGTGCCAGCAGCATAACCGGGACAGGGGATGGCTACACCTTC.

This chain links TRBV2 with TRBJ1-2; TRBD1 matches at 9 bases. The CDR3 totals 15 residues. CDR1 and CDR2 from the germline V gene are SNHLY and FYNNEI. V lost 6 bases and J lost 2; bases outside the gene matches: 7. This chain's CDR3 is CASSQGQGHNYGYTF. The CDR3 DNA reads as TGTGCCAGCAGCCAGGGACAGGGACACAACTATGGCTACACCTTC.

The V and J genes are TRBV10-3 and TRBJ1-2; D not resolved. The V and J ends lost 6 bases and 8 bases respectively, with 13 bases between them. The CDR3 length is 12 residues. Germline V gene lookup returns CDR1 ENHRY and CDR2 SYGVKD. The DNA of the CDR3 is TGTGCCATCAGCGGAGAGTCGCTCGGCTACACCTTC. This codes for CAISGESLGYTF.